The entry below gives a single T cell receptor beta chain sequence along with its context. Its antigen remains unidentified. Other DNA sequences within the sample encode an identical CDR3. The sample comes from a study of T cell responses to AZD1222 COVID-19 vaccine. V lost 0 bases to trimming and J lost 6 bases, with 8 bases between them. Germline CDR1 is LNHNV and CDR2 is YYDKDF (reference sequence). The CDR3 is 14 residues long. Samples with a second dose at about 4 or about 12 weeks were pooled together. Here immunoSEQ multiplex PCR was the method, and the copy in TCRdb shows in-frame clones only, minus some. The data contain some 150,000 clones, approximately 91% of them singletons. General study findings and limits: Nearly half of unique spike-specific TCRs reportedly avoided B.1.351 and B.1.1.7 mutated regions. Vaccine-related CD4 TCRs covered spike, predominating at 160-218 and 743-854.

The specimen comprised peripheral blood, sampled 28 days after the second AZD1222 dose. The TCR comes from an adult who received the AZD1222 COVID-19 vaccine. This sequence joins TRBV15 and TRBJ2-2; D remains ambiguous. The CDR3 DNA reads as TGTGCCACCAGCAGAGACGGGTCGCCCGGGGAGCTGTTTTTT. Protein: CATSRDGSPGELFF.